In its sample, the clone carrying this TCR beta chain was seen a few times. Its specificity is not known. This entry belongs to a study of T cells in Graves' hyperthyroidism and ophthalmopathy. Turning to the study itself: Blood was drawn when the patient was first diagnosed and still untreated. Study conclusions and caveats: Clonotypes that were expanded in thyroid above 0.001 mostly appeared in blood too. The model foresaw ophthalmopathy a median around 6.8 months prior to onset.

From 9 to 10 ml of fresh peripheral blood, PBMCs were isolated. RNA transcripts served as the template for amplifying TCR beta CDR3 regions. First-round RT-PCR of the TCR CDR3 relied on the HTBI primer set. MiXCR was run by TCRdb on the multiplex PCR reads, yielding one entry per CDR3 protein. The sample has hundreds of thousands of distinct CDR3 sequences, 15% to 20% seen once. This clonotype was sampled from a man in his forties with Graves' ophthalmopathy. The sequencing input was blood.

CDR3 DNA: TGTGCCAGCAGTTTCGTACGGGGGTCCGTGTGGACTAATGAAAAACTGTTTTTT. Protein: CASSFVRGSVWTNEKLFF. The J gene is TRBJ1-4, the V gene TRBV12-3 or TRBV12-4, with a possible D match to TRBD1 (5 bases). Trimming took off 3 bases at V and 2 bases at J, with 19 bases between the two ends. CDR3 length: 18 amino acids.